This is a list of T cell receptor beta chains from one sample in a study of T-cell reconstitution after alpha-beta-depleted transplantation in children. TCRdb fed the PCR reads into MiXCR, producing one record per CDR3 protein. The sample shows hundreds of thousands of distinct CDR3 sequences, about an eighth of them seen only once. The sample was PBMCs, taken before TCRalphabeta/CD19-depleted stem cell transplant. Source of these receptors: a girl aged 2 to 10 with congenital amegakaryocytic thrombocytopenia, due to receive a stem cell transplant. The CDR3 runs from the conserved cysteine through the conserved F or W. Fields, in order: CDR3 protein, CDR3 DNA, clone size, J gene, V gene, D gene. D genes are given only for firm matches. Only some rows state a clone size, as once, few, many or a class for expanded clones.

CDR3: CASSLNRDSVNNEQFF; DNA: TGCGCCAGCAGTTTAAACAGGGATTCTGTCAACAATGAGCAGTTCTTC; size: many; J: TRBJ2-1; V: TRBV5-1; D: -
CDR3: CSALDLAGGLYEQYF; DNA: TGCAGTGCCTTGGATTTAGCGGGAGGGCTCTACGAGCAGTACTTC; size: few; J: TRBJ2-7; V: TRBV20-1; D: TRBD2
CDR3: CASSQDWLAGGNEQFF; DNA: TGTGCCAGCAGCCAAGATTGGCTAGCGGGAGGAAATGAGCAGTTCTTC; size: many; J: TRBJ2-1; V: TRBV4-2; D: TRBD2
CDR3: CSAVTEGWTEAFF; DNA: TGCAGTGCTGTTACAGAGGGGTGGACTGAAGCTTTCTTT; size: many; J: TRBJ1-1; V: TRBV20-1; D: -
CDR3: CASSLGFGTVFTGELFF; DNA: TGCGCCAGCAGCCTTGGCTTCGGGACAGTATTCACCGGGGAGCTGTTTTTT; size: many; J: TRBJ2-2; V: TRBV5-1; D: TRBD1
CDR3: CASSLELYQETQYF; DNA: TGCGCCAGCAGCTTGGAGCTCTACCAAGAGACCCAGTACTTC; size: many; J: TRBJ2-5; V: TRBV5-1; D: -
CDR3: CSAIAGGTTDTQYF; DNA: TGCAGTGCTATAGCGGGAGGGACCACAGATACGCAGTATTTT; size: -; J: TRBJ2-3; V: TRBV20-1; D: TRBD2
CDR3: CASSRPGTRNQYF; DNA: TGTGCCAGCAGCCGTCCCGGGACTAGGAATCAGTACTTC; size: few; J: TRBJ2-4; V: TRBV27; D: TRBD2
CDR3: CSARGPGTGNTIYF; DNA: TGCAGTGCTAGAGGGCCCGGGACGGGAAACACCATATATTTT; size: many; J: TRBJ1-3; V: TRBV20-1; D: -
CDR3: CASSADSPGTDTQYF; DNA: TGCGCCAGCAGCGCAGACTCTCCTGGGACAGATACGCAGTATTTT; size: many; J: TRBJ2-3; V: TRBV5-1; D: -
CDR3: CASTLPQGAYGYTF; DNA: TGTGCCAGCACCTTACCACAGGGGGCCTATGGCTACACCTTC; size: few; J: TRBJ1-2; V: TRBV5-6; D: TRBD1
CDR3: CASSLRQGGQPQHF; DNA: TGTGCCAGCAGTTTAAGGCAGGGGGGCCAGCCCCAGCATTTT; size: many; J: TRBJ1-5; V: TRBV12-3/TRBV12-4; D: TRBD1
CDR3: CASSNVKDGYTF; DNA: TGTGCCAGCAGCAACGTAAAGGATGGCTACACCTTC; size: -; J: TRBJ1-2; V: TRBV21-1; D: -
CDR3: CSVCVVAAYNEQFF; DNA: TGCAGCGTTTGCGTGGTAGCAGCCTACAATGAGCAGTTCTTC; size: few; J: TRBJ2-1; V: TRBV29-1; D: -
CDR3: CSAGQGEAYEQYF; DNA: TGCAGCGCTGGACAGGGGGAGGCCTACGAGCAGTACTTC; size: -; J: TRBJ2-7; V: TRBV29-1; D: TRBD1
CDR3: CASSFSVEGQPQHF; DNA: TGTGCCAGCAGTTTCAGTGTTGAGGGACAGCCCCAGCATTTT; size: few; J: TRBJ1-5; V: TRBV27; D: -
CDR3: CASSYLRGRIYNEQFF; DNA: TGTGCCAGCAGTTATTTGAGGGGAAGAATTTACAATGAGCAGTTCTTC; size: few; J: TRBJ2-1; V: TRBV6-5; D: -
CDR3: CASSRRSGPPQETQYF; DNA: TGTGCCAGCAGCCGACGTAGCGGGCCACCCCAAGAGACCCAGTACTTC; size: -; J: TRBJ2-5; V: TRBV6-1; D: TRBD2
CDR3: CASSQVSPAGDRETQYF; DNA: TGTGCCAGCAGCCAAGTGTCTCCGGCGGGAGATAGGGAGACCCAGTACTTC; size: many; J: TRBJ2-5; V: TRBV4-2; D: TRBD2
CDR3: CASSYSRLAYNEQFF; DNA: TGTGCCAGCAGTTACTCCAGACTAGCTTACAATGAGCAGTTCTTC; size: many; J: TRBJ2-1; V: TRBV6-2/TRBV6-3; D: TRBD2
CDR3: CASSVEGTESYNEQFF; DNA: TGTGCCAGCAGCGTAGAAGGGACGGAGTCCTACAATGAGCAGTTCTTC; size: -; J: TRBJ2-1; V: TRBV9; D: -
CDR3: CARTVDRGYTEAFF; DNA: TGTGCCAGGACTGTTGACAGAGGATACACTGAAGCTTTCTTT; size: -; J: TRBJ1-1; V: TRBV2; D: -
CDR3: CASSLYSGNQETQYF; DNA: TGTGCCAGCAGTTTGTATAGCGGCAACCAAGAGACCCAGTACTTC; size: many; J: TRBJ2-5; V: TRBV12-3/TRBV12-4; D: -
CDR3: CSAALDIGQETQYF; DNA: TGCAGTGCGGCTCTCGACATCGGCCAAGAGACCCAGTACTTC; size: -; J: TRBJ2-5; V: TRBV20-1; D: -
CDR3: CASSKVQGGFYEQYF; DNA: TGTGCCAGCAGCAAAGTACAGGGGGGATTCTACGAGCAGTACTTC; size: -; J: TRBJ2-7; V: TRBV21-1; D: -
CDR3: CSVSLAGSSYEQYF; DNA: TGCAGCGTTTCCCTAGCGGGGAGCTCCTACGAGCAGTACTTC; size: few; J: TRBJ2-7; V: TRBV29-1; D: TRBD2